What follows are 28 T cell receptor beta chains derived from one specimen sequenced in a study of beta chain features in type 1 diabetes. Expressed TCRB transcripts were sequenced because the isolated RNA had all been reverse transcribed beforehand. Here immunoSEQ multiplex PCR was the method, and the copy in TCRdb shows in-frame clones only, minus some. The sample records hundreds of thousands of clones, approximately 31% being singletons. The material sequenced was naive CD4+ T cells from blood. Receptors were obtained from a young man in good health.

The chain has TRBV7-2 and TRBJ2-3; D is possibly TRBD1 (6 bases). V was trimmed by 3 bases and J by 6 bases, leaving 13 bases between them. From germline, CDR1 is SGHTA and CDR2 FQGNSA. The CDR3 contains 14 residues. CDR3 sequence (DNA): TGTGCCAGCAGCTTTGGTGGGACATACGATACGCAGTATTTT. This codes for CASSFGGTYDTQYF.

V gene TRBV7-9 combines with J gene TRBJ1-5; D unresolved. From germline, CDR1 is SEHNR and CDR2 FQNEAQ (reference sequence). This CDR3 spans 14 amino acids. Trimming removed 3 bases at V and 1 base at J, with 7 bases between. In nucleotides, the CDR3 is TGTGCCAGCAGCTTCTCGGGCAGCAATCAGCCCCAGCATTTT. It encodes CASSFSGSNQPQHF.

A few counts support this clone. The chain links TRBV9 to TRBJ2-5, with unresolved D. In germline, CDR1 is SGDLS, CDR2 YYNGEE. The CDR3 extends over 15 amino acids. Trimming cost V 0 bases and J 4 bases, with 13 bases left between them. The CDR3 spells CASSVVGQSGETQYF. The CDR3 nucleotides are TGTGCCAGCAGCGTAGTAGGGCAGTCGGGAGAGACCCAGTACTTC.

The rearrangement joins TRBV18 to TRBJ2-7; 8 nucleotides agree with TRBD1. Germline-derived CDR1 and CDR2 are KGHSH and LQKENI. Trimming took 10 bases from V and 0 from J; bases not matched to a gene: 8. The CDR3 has 14 residues. The CDR3 DNA reads as TGTGCCACCGGGACAGGTGCGAGCTCCTACGAGCAGTACTTC. Protein: CATGTGASSYEQYF. The entire variable domain, with the rest obtained from reference TRBV18 and TRBJ2-7, is as follows: NAGVMQNPRHLVRRRGQEARLRCSPMKGHSHVYWYRQLPEEGLKFMVYLQKENIIDESGMPKERFSAEFPKEGPSILRIQQVVRGDSAAYFCATGTGASSYEQYFGPGTRLTVT.

Details on this clone: Other DNA sequences in the same sample also yield this CDR3. The CDR3 region has the DNA TGCAGCGTTGAACGGAGTGGGACAGATACGCAGTATTTT. Protein sequence: CSVERSGTDTQYF. This chain uses TRBV29-1 with TRBJ2-3, with no clear D. The CDR3 spans 13 residues. Germline CDR1 and CDR2: SQVTM and ANQGSEA. V shed 2 bases and J shed 3 bases, with 9 bases lying between them.

The V and J genes are TRBV28 and TRBJ2-7, with 10 bases that match TRBD1. The CDR3 spans 14 residues. Germline values: CDR1 MDHEN, CDR2 SYDVKM. The junction had 5 bases not matched to a gene; V was cut back by 5 bases and J by 4 bases. In DNA, the CDR3 is TGTGCCAGCAGTCCCCGGGGACAGGGGTACGAGCAGTACTTC. It translates to CASSPRGQGYEQYF.

The chain joins TRBV9 to TRBJ1-2; no definite D call. Trimming pared 6 bases from V and 3 bases from J, leaving 15 bases between. Germline assignment: CDR1 SGDLS and CDR2 YYNGEE. The CDR3 has 14 residues. The CDR3 spells CASNQRSGDYGYTF. The CDR3, as DNA: TGTGCCAGCAACCAAAGGAGTGGTGACTATGGCTACACCTTC.

This clone showed up just a few times. The V call is TRBV7-2, the J call TRBJ2-5; no reliable D call. The CDR3 length is 14 residues. The germline V gene has CDR1 SGHTA and CDR2 FQGNSA. V lost 6 bases to trimming and J lost 2 bases, with 13 bases between them. Here the CDR3 reads CASRTLRLQETQYF. The CDR3 region has the DNA TGTGCCAGCAGGACTCTCCGGCTGCAAGAGACCCAGTACTTC. Based on the CDR3 plus reference TRBV7-2 and TRBJ2-5, the full variable domain is GAGVSQSPSNKVTEKGKDVELRCDPISGHTALYWYRQSLGQGLEFLIYFQGNSAPDKSGLPSDRFSAERTGGSVSTLTIQRTQQEDSAVYLCASRTLRLQETQYFGPGTRLLVL.

The V gene is TRBV7-9, the J gene TRBJ2-1, with 9 bases lining up with TRBD2. The CDR3 runs to 14 residues. V trimming: 5 bases; J trimming: 6 bases; junction bases outside the gene matches: 5. Germline CDR1 and CDR2: SEHNR and FQNEAQ (reference sequence). CDR3 in DNA: TGTGCCAGCAGCCCATCGACTAGCGGCAATGAGCAGTTCTTC. Protein product: CASSPSTSGNEQFF.

The chain combines TRBV28 with TRBJ2-7, with 9 positions matching TRBD2. J gave up 8 bases and V 4 bases, and 12 bases lay outside the gene matches. The germline V gene has CDR1 MDHEN and CDR2 SYDVKM. The CDR3 runs 15 residues. This CDR3 is CASSSPAVAGDQQYF. DNA for the CDR3: TGTGCCAGCAGTTCCCCGGCGGTAGCGGGAGATCAGCAGTACTTC.

The CDR3, as DNA: TGTGCCAGCAGCCCACCCGGGGAGGGGACCCAGTACTTC. Translated, it gives CASSPPGEGTQYF. The chain recombines TRBV27 with TRBJ2-5; TRBD2 agrees at 7 bases. Trimming took 6 bases from V and 7 from J; bases not matched to a gene: 8. The V gene's germline CDR1 is MNHEY and CDR2 SMNVEV (reference sequence). The length of the CDR3 is 13 residues.

The gene calls are TRBV6-5 and TRBJ1-2, with a possible D match to TRBD1 (5 bases). This CDR3 region has 15 residues. Trimming removed 0 bases at V and 5 bases at J, with 13 bases between. CDR1 is MNHEY, CDR2 SVGAGI, per germline. As DNA, the CDR3 is TGTGCCAGCAGTTACTCTCGGCAGGGTCCGTATGGCTACACCTTC. Protein product: CASSYSRQGPYGYTF.

The rearrangement links TRBV29-1 to TRBJ2-1, with D uncertain. Trimming pared 3 bases from V and 4 bases from J, leaving 16 bases between. The CDR3 sequence is 15 residues long. From germline, CDR1 is SQVTM and CDR2 ANQGSEA. The CDR3, as DNA: TGCAGCGTTGAGTTCGCGGTTCCGACGTACAATGAGCAGTTCTTC. Translation: CSVEFAVPTYNEQFF.

The rearrangement joins TRBV6-5 to TRBJ2-5, with 10 nucleotides matching TRBD2. The CDR3 loop spans 14 amino acids. Germline CDR1 MNHEY, CDR2 SVGAGI. The trim removed 8 bases at V and 6 bases at J, leaving 9 bases unmatched. CDR3 in amino acids: CASLDSSGSQTQYF. CDR3 bases: TGTGCCAGCCTGGATTCTAGCGGGAGTCAGACCCAGTACTTC.

For this clone: This specimen includes other DNA sequences encoding the same CDR3. The chain employs TRBV5-1 and TRBJ2-7, with D possibly TRBD1 on 6 matching bases. CDR1 and CDR2 (germline): SGHRS, YFSETQ. V dropped 4 bases and J dropped 1 base, with 15 bases sitting between them. The CDR3 sequence is 15 residues long. This chain's CDR3 is CASSLSGTPSYEQYF. The CDR3, as DNA: TGCGCCAGCAGCCTATCCGGGACACCATCCTACGAGCAGTACTTC.

CDR3 loop: CASRLPGQGDYEQYF. The CDR3 bases are TGTGCCAGCAGACTCCCGGGACAGGGGGACTACGAGCAGTACTTC. The chain has TRBV27 and TRBJ2-7; 11 nucleotides agree with TRBD1. The V gene's germline CDR1 is MNHEY and CDR2 SMNVEV (reference sequence). The junction had 7 bases not matched to a gene; V was cut back by 6 bases and J by 3 bases. CDR3 length: 15 residues.

This clone came up a few times. The gene calls are TRBV30 and TRBJ2-3, with TRBD1 as a possible D gene (6 bases). This CDR3 has 15 residues. V lost 1 base and J lost 2, with 13 bases in between. Per germline, CDR1 GTSNPN and CDR2 SVGIG (reference sequence). The CDR3 reads CAWSGGQLSTDTQYF. CDR3 nucleotide sequence: TGTGCCTGGAGTGGAGGACAGCTATCCACAGATACGCAGTATTTT.

This clone has just one count. The J gene is TRBJ2-1, the V gene TRBV29-1, with 7 bases fitting TRBD2. CDR3 length: 13 residues. J lost 5 bases, V lost 7 bases, and 8 bases had no gene match. Germline V gene lookup returns CDR1 SQVTM and CDR2 ANQGSEA. CDR3 DNA sequence: TGCAGCGGTGCTCGCGGGGGAAACAATGAGCAGTTCTTC. Its translation is CSGARGGNNEQFF.

The V and J genes are TRBV27 and TRBJ1-5, with D perhaps TRBD1 (5 bases). The CDR3 contains 16 residues. Between the trimmed V and J ends, which lost 0 bases and 0 bases, there was a span of 9 bases. In germline, CDR1 is MNHEY, CDR2 SMNVEV (reference sequence). CDR3: CASSLSPGPSNQPQHF. The CDR3 nucleotides read TGTGCCAGCAGTTTATCGCCAGGGCCTAGCAATCAGCCCCAGCATTTT.

This clone has only a few counts. This chain connects TRBV10-3 to TRBJ2-5; D is uncertain. The germline gives CDR1 ENHRY, CDR2 SYGVKD. The CDR3 sequence is 14 residues long. Trimming cost V 0 bases and J 7 bases, with 12 bases left between them. The CDR3 region is CAISESSQLGTQYF. CDR3 bases: TGTGCCATCAGTGAGTCGAGCCAGTTGGGGACCCAGTACTTC.

This chain uses TRBV23-1 with TRBJ2-3, with D possibly TRBD2 on 5 matching bases. TRBV23-1 is marked as an open reading frame, function uncertain. The CDR3 is 16 residues long. The germline V and J ends were trimmed by 3 bases and 1 base, with 14 bases remaining between them. The DNA of the CDR3 is TGCGCCAGCAGTCAGGCCCCCCGGGGAGGCACAGATACGCAGTATTTT. Amino acids: CASSQAPRGGTDTQYF.

The J gene is TRBJ2-1, the V gene TRBV2; TRBD2 matches at 7 bases. The V segment lost 4 bases and the J segment 7 bases; nucleotides outside the gene matches: 19. The CDR3 has 18 amino acids. The germline CDR1 and CDR2 sequences are SNHLY and FYNNEI. The CDR3 coding sequence is TGTGCCAGCAGTGTTATTTACGTTACGGCGGGAGTATTGAATGAGCAGTTCTTC. Protein sequence: CASSVIYVTAGVLNEQFF.

The chain is built from TRBV29-1 and TRBJ1-1, with D maybe TRBD1 (5 bases). Germline lookup yields CDR1 SQVTM and CDR2 ANQGSEA. Deletions cut 8 bases from V and 4 bases from J, with 17 bases between. CDR3 length: 13 amino acids. DNA of the CDR3: TGCAGCACCGGGAGCGGGGCTGGCACTGAAGCTTTCTTT. Amino acids: CSTGSGAGTEAFF. Full variable domain (rest looked up from reference TRBV29-1 and TRBJ1-1): SAVISQKPSRDICQRGTSLTIQCQVDSQVTMMFWYRQQPGQSLTLIATANQGSEATYESGFVIDKFPISRPNLTFSTLTVSNMSPEDSSIYLCSTGSGAGTEAFFGQGTRLTVV.

This chain connects TRBV7-2 to TRBJ1-2, with 7 bases identical to TRBD1. This CDR3 region has 15 residues. The J segment lost 7 bases and the V segment lost 1 base, leaving 9 bases of the junction unmatched. Germline loops: CDR1 SGHTA, CDR2 FQGNSA. This CDR3 is CASSLVGTDSSGYTF. For the CDR3, the DNA is TGTGCCAGCAGCTTAGTTGGGACAGACTCCTCTGGCTACACCTTC.

This chain connects TRBV10-3 to TRBJ2-1; 7 bases map to TRBD1. The CDR3 spans 13 residues. Germline V gene data show CDR1 as ENHRY and CDR2 as SYGVKD. The J segment lost 10 bases and the V segment lost 2 bases, leaving 5 bases of the junction unmatched. The CDR3 reads CAISEMTGYEQFF. CDR3 nucleotides: TGTGCCATCAGTGAGATGACAGGGTACGAGCAGTTCTTC.

The rearrangement links TRBV30 to TRBJ2-7; unclear D gene. V was pared by 1 base and J by 5 bases, with 3 bases between. The CDR3 has 10 residues. Germline CDR1 and CDR2: GTSNPN and SVGIG (reference sequence). CDR3 in amino acids: CAWSDDEQYF. Written as DNA, the CDR3 is TGTGCCTGGAGTGATGACGAGCAGTACTTC.

This clone was counted only a few times. V usage is TRBV10-3 and J usage is TRBJ2-3; 8 positions agree with TRBD2. The CDR3 has 13 residues. Trimming cost V 10 bases and J 4 bases; bases outside gene matches: 7. The germline CDR1 and CDR2 sequences are ENHRY and SYGVKD. CDR3 protein: CATLSGIADTQYF. CDR3 coding DNA: TGTGCCACCCTTAGCGGGATTGCAGATACGCAGTATTTT.

This chain uses TRBV15 with TRBJ2-6; unclear D gene. V was clipped by 0 bases and J by 4 bases, with 10 bases between them. The CDR3 totals 16 residues. Germline lookup yields CDR1 LNHNV and CDR2 YYDKDF (reference sequence). The CDR3, as DNA: TGTGCCACCAGCAGAGAGGTAGCCTCCGGGGCCAACGTCCTGACTTTC. Protein: CATSREVASGANVLTF.